The present entry profiles one T cell receptor beta chain with its context. Its specificity is not known. The data belong to a study of shared clonotypes between healthy human individuals. Study-level results: Limitation of the genetic and exposure-history diversity represented came from the few donors.

Genomic DNA came from 70 million to 100 million PBMCs in unsorted samples. Genomic DNA of each subset was evenly split across several immunoSEQ plates. Sequencing was performed with immunoSEQ multiplex PCR; in TCRdb, only in-frame clones are kept and a portion is missing. The sample lists approximately 510,000 clones, 60% to 85% occurring once. The CDR3 is 13 residues long. Deletions cut 5 bases from V and 0 bases from J, with 8 bases between. Germline CDR1 SGHRS, CDR2 YFSETQ. This sequence originates from a woman aged 40 to 50 in good health. Some clones in this sample may be carry-over from other donors' samples. V gene TRBV5-1 combines with J gene TRBJ1-1; D remains unclear. Specimen: PBMCs. This chain's CDR3 is CASRTGVNTEAFF. CDR3 DNA sequence: TGCGCCAGCAGGACTGGGGTGAACACTGAAGCTTTCTTT.